Presented here are 15 T cell receptor beta chains from one specimen sequenced in a study of metastatic and nonmetastatic thyroid tumors. Thyroid surgery was performed in patients who had received no treatment beforehand. TCRdb reanalyzed the PCR reads via MiXCR. The table lists about 20,000 clones, 20% to 25% of them singletons. The sample taken for sequencing was adjacent normal tissue. Every receptor here comes from a female donor with papillary thyroid cancer or a benign thyroid nodule (not recorded which). Some clones in this sample may be carry-over from other donors' samples.

This clone was seen more than once but under ten times. This chain joins TRBV6-1 and TRBJ1-1; D might be TRBD1 (6 bases). The germline V gene encodes CDR1 MNHNS and CDR2 SASEGT. Between the trimmed V and J ends, which lost 7 bases and 3 bases, there was a span of 15 bases. The CDR3 sequence is 14 residues long. The CDR3 is CASILTGFDTEAFF. CDR3 in DNA: TGTGCCAGCATACTTACAGGGTTCGACACTGAAGCTTTCTTT.

This clone was recorded a few times. This chain connects TRBV6-6 to TRBJ2-2; D remains ambiguous. Germline lookup yields CDR1 MNHNY and CDR2 SVGAGI (reference sequence). This CDR3 contains 15 residues. V was cut by 2 bases and J by 0 bases, with 7 bases left in between. CDR3 nucleotides: TGTGCCAGCAGTTACGGTCAGGCGAACACCGGGGAGCTGTTTTTT. The encoded protein is CASSYGQANTGELFF.

This clone is medium-sized. V gene TRBV5-1 combines with J gene TRBJ1-6, with D unresolved. CDR3 length: 16 amino acids. Per germline, CDR1 SGHRS and CDR2 YFSETQ. Trimming stripped 2 bases from V and 9 bases from J, with 18 bases between. The CDR3 loop reads CASSFVKGAERSPLHF. DNA of the CDR3: TGCGCCAGCAGCTTTGTGAAGGGTGCTGAGCGTTCACCCCTCCACTTT.

This clone was seen more than once but under ten times. This chain uses TRBV15 with TRBJ2-7, with TRBD1 matching over 7 bases. Germline V CDR1 and CDR2: LNHNV, YYDKDF (reference sequence). The trim removed 4 bases at V and 3 bases at J, leaving 6 bases unmatched. This CDR3 contains 14 residues. The CDR3 loop is CATSTPGQYYEQYF. The CDR3 DNA reads as TGTGCCACCAGCACCCCGGGACAGTACTACGAGCAGTACTTC.

Only a few counts were recorded for this clone. The chain is built from TRBV5-1 and TRBJ1-1; D might be TRBD1 (6 bases). CDR3 size: 13 residues. With 6 bases removed from V and 5 bases from J, the gap between germline ends came to 14 bases. The germline V gene encodes CDR1 SGHRS and CDR2 YFSETQ. The CDR3 DNA reads TGCGCCAGCACGGGCAGGGGAAGAACTGAAGCTTTCTTT. This translates into CASTGRGRTEAFF.

This clone appeared a few times. This chain connects TRBV11-1 to TRBJ2-7; D is undetermined. This CDR3 is 13 amino acids long. The V gene's germline CDR1 is SGHAT and CDR2 FQDESV (reference sequence). Trimming cost V 1 base and J 6 bases, with 10 bases left between them. The CDR3 is CASSLVSAREQYF. DNA of the CDR3: TGTGCCAGCAGCTTAGTTTCTGCACGCGAGCAGTACTTC.

The chain links TRBV5-4 to TRBJ2-1, with D unresolved. In germline, CDR1 is SGHNT, CDR2 YYREEE (reference sequence). V gave up 0 bases and J gave up 3 bases, with 4 bases separating them. The length of the CDR3 is 13 residues. The CDR3 reads CASSLGGYNEQFF. In DNA, the CDR3 is TGTGCCAGCAGCTTGGGGGGCTACAATGAGCAGTTCTTC.

This clone was observed many times. This sequence joins TRBV28 and TRBJ2-5, with D maybe TRBD2 (6 bases). Trimming took off 3 bases at V and 2 bases at J, with 10 bases between the two ends. The CDR3 length is 14 residues. The germline V gene has CDR1 MDHEN and CDR2 SYDVKM. The CDR3, as DNA: TGTGCCAGCAGTTTCTCCGGGACTCAAGAGACCCAGTACTTC. This gives the protein CASSFSGTQETQYF. Together with reference TRBV28 and TRBJ2-5, the CDR3 gives the full variable domain: DVKVTQSSRYLVKRTGEKVFLECVQDMDHENMFWYRQDPGLGLRLIYFSYDVKMKEKGDIPEGYSVSREKKERFSLILESASTNQTSMYLCASSFSGTQETQYFGPGTRLLVL.

Many counts were recorded for this clone. The CDR3 region is CASSVAAGELFF. CDR3 DNA: TGTGCCAGCAGCGTAGCGGCCGGGGAGCTGTTTTTT. The chain couples TRBV9 to TRBJ2-2; no clear D gene. V lost 0 bases and J lost 6, with 3 bases in between. CDR1 and CDR2 from the germline V gene are SGDLS and YYNGEE. This CDR3 region has 12 residues.

In its sample, this clone is medium-sized. The chain has TRBV5-1 and TRBJ2-1; no definite D call. From germline, CDR1 is SGHRS and CDR2 YFSETQ. The CDR3 extends over 13 amino acids. Trimming removed 6 bases from V and 2 bases from J, with 9 bases in between. The CDR3 loop reads CASNLVPYNEQFF. In DNA form, the CDR3 reads TGCGCCAGCAATCTAGTTCCCTACAATGAGCAGTTCTTC.

The rearrangement joins TRBV11-2 to TRBJ2-7, with 7 bases aligning to TRBD1. The junction had 5 bases not matched to a gene; V was cut back by 3 bases and J by 6 bases. Germline-derived CDR1 and CDR2 are SGHAT and FQNNGV. This CDR3 spans 13 amino acids. CDR3 sequence reads: CASSFSTGLEQYF. The CDR3 bases are TGTGCCAGCAGCTTTTCGACAGGGCTCGAGCAGTACTTC.

This clone was detected only a few times. The chain is built from TRBV7-2 and TRBJ2-7; tentative D call: TRBD2 (7 bases). Trimming left V 5 bases short and J 7 bases short, with 21 bases between. Germline assignment: CDR1 SGHTA and CDR2 FQGNSA. The CDR3 has 15 amino acids. The CDR3 region is CASSPGWTRGGEQYF. The CDR3 DNA is TGTGCCAGCAGCCCCGGTTGGACGAGGGGGGGGGAGCAGTACTTC.

This clone has only a few counts. The chain joins TRBV28 to TRBJ1-6; no clear D. V dropped 5 bases and J dropped 6 bases, with 11 bases sitting between them. Germline assignment: CDR1 MDHEN and CDR2 SYDVKM. This CDR3 comprises 14 residues. CDR3 DNA: TGTGCCAGCAGTACCGGGAGATCTAATTCACCCCTCCACTTT. Translation gives CASSTGRSNSPLHF.

This clone ranks as medium-sized. This rearrangement joins TRBV7-2 to TRBJ2-6, with a tentative D call TRBD1 (6 bases). CDR3 length: 14 amino acids. V lost 10 bases to trimming and J lost 1 base, with 11 bases between them. The germline V gene encodes CDR1 SGHTA and CDR2 FQGNSA. The CDR3 DNA follows: TGTGCCACGAAAACAGGGTCTGGGGCCAACGTCCTGACTTTC. Translating gives CATKTGSGANVLTF.

With regard to this clone: The junction does not match germline at one end; this may be a read error. This chain links TRBV5-1 with TRBJ1-4; D is unclear. The CDR3 is made up of 13 amino acids. Germline CDR1 and CDR2: SGHRS and YFSETQ. CDR3 nucleotide sequence: TGCGCCAGCAGCTCTGCAGGTGATGAAAAACTGCTTTTT. It yields the protein CASSSAGDEKLLF.